The 18 T cell receptor beta chains below all came from one sample that was sequenced in a study of blood T cell repertoires in COVID-19. The table came from immunoSEQ multiplex PCR; TCRdb's copy has only in-frame clones and leaves some out. This sample has approximately 180,000 clones, with around 84% found just once. The sequenced sample consisted of PBMCs or T cells enriched from blood (not recorded which). Every receptor here comes from a man aged 45-65 years who had recovered from COVID-19.

The chain carries TRBV11-3 and TRBJ2-3; 8 bases agree with TRBD2. After removal of 5 bases from V and 7 bases from J, the junction contained 11 bases not matched to a gene. Germline V gives CDR1 SGHNT, CDR2 YENEEA. The CDR3 extends over 15 amino acids. CDR3 DNA: TGTGCCAGCAGCCCCAAACGGGGGGGCGACTATACGCAGTATTTT. Protein sequence: CASSPKRGGDYTQYF.

This clone was observed a handful of times. The chain joins TRBV27 to TRBJ1-5; 7 bases match TRBD1. The CDR3 consists of 15 residues. V was pared by 2 bases and J by 1 base, with 2 bases of the junction left unmatched. The germline V gene encodes CDR1 MNHEY and CDR2 SMNVEV (reference sequence). The CDR3 here is CASSLLGQSNQPQHF. CDR3 in DNA: TGTGCCAGCAGTTTACTGGGACAGAGCAATCAGCCCCAGCATTTT.

The gene calls are TRBV19 and TRBJ2-3; 9 positions agree with TRBD1. In germline, CDR1 is LNHDA, CDR2 SQIVND (reference sequence). This CDR3 is built from 15 residues. Losses at the gene ends were 5 bases for V and 2 bases for J; bases not matched to a gene: 5. CDR3 nucleotides: TGTGCCAGTAGTCCGTGGACAGGGGCCACAGATACGCAGTATTTT. Its protein product is CASSPWTGATDTQYF.

The V gene is TRBV30, the J gene TRBJ1-5; D perhaps matches TRBD1 (5 bases). CDR3 length: 15 residues. Germline CDR1 is GTSNPN and CDR2 is SVGIG (reference sequence). V shed 5 bases and J shed 2 bases, with 16 bases lying between them. The CDR3 nucleotides read TGTGCCTGGGGGATAGCCGGGACTCGCAATCAGCCCCAGCATTTT. Its protein product is CAWGIAGTRNQPQHF.

The gene calls are TRBV5-1 and TRBJ2-2, with D perhaps matching TRBD1 (6 bases). V shed 0 bases and J shed 6 bases, with 12 bases lying between them. The CDR3 covers 15 residues. CDR1 SGHRS and CDR2 YFSETQ come from the germline V gene. This CDR3 is CASSLEGQGSGELFF. The DNA for the CDR3 is TGCGCCAGCAGCTTGGAGGGACAAGGGTCCGGGGAGCTGTTTTTT.

This chain uses TRBV30 with TRBJ1-6; weak D call: TRBD1 (5 bases). The length of the CDR3 is 17 residues. Trimming pared 0 bases from V and 9 bases from J, leaving 21 bases between. Germline-derived CDR1 and CDR2 are GTSNPN and SVGIG (reference sequence). CDR3 sequence: CAWSVTGWGGVGSPLHF. In DNA, the CDR3 is TGTGCCTGGAGTGTAACGGGGTGGGGGGGTGTCGGTTCACCCCTCCACTTT. Using reference TRBV30 and TRBJ1-6 for the parts outside the CDR3, the full variable domain is SQTIHQWPATLVQPVGSPLSLECTVEGTSNPNLYWYRQAAGRGLQLLFYSVGIGQISSEVPQNLSASRPQDRQFILSSKKLLLSDSGFYLCAWSVTGWGGVGSPLHFGNGTRLTVT.

The chain joins TRBV10-2 to TRBJ2-7; tentatively, D is TRBD2 (5 bases). CDR3 length equals 12 residues. Per the germline V gene, CDR1 is WSHSY and CDR2 is SAAADI. The V gene lost 7 bases and the J gene lost 4 bases, with 11 bases spanning the gap. CDR3 protein: CASTPTGYEQYF. The CDR3 DNA sequence: TGCGCCAGCACCCCAACGGGGTACGAGCAGTACTTC.

This sequence joins TRBV19 and TRBJ2-3; a weak D match, TRBD2 (6 bases). The germline gives CDR1 LNHDA, CDR2 SQIVND (reference sequence). The CDR3 is 20 amino acids. V gave up 3 bases and J gave up 6 bases, with 31 bases separating them. DNA of the CDR3: TGTGCCAGTAGTATCGGGCAGCCGTTTTTACTAGCCACTTCTCCGGATACGCAGTATTTT. It specifies CASSIGQPFLLATSPDTQYF.

The V gene is TRBV28, the J gene TRBJ2-2; TRBD2 is a possible D gene (6 bases). Germline V lookup: CDR1 MDHEN, CDR2 SYDVKM. CDR3 length: 15 amino acids. V was clipped by 6 bases and J by 1 base, with 12 bases between them. The CDR3 sequence: CASSTGTLNTGELFF. Here the CDR3 DNA reads TGTGCCAGCAGCACCGGGACTCTGAACACCGGGGAGCTGTTTTTT.

The gene calls are TRBV6-5 and TRBJ2-6; D may be TRBD2 (5 bases). Trimming shortened V by 4 bases and J by 0 bases, and 10 bases separated the two germline ends. Germline lookup yields CDR1 MNHEY and CDR2 SVGAGI. There are 16 residues in the CDR3. CDR3 nucleotides: TGTGCCAGCAGTTTGTCCCGGGGCTCTGGGGCCAACGTCCTGACTTTC. Encoded protein: CASSLSRGSGANVLTF.

This clone showed up just a few times. The chain has TRBV7-8 and TRBJ1-5; TRBD1 aligns across 8 bases. Germline trimming cut 5 bases from V and 4 bases from J; bases unmatched to any gene: 7. Per the germline V gene, CDR1 is SGHVS and CDR2 is FQNEAQ. The CDR3 has 15 residues. The chain's CDR3 is CASSPRTGQNQPQHF. DNA for the CDR3: TGTGCCAGCAGCCCCAGGACAGGGCAGAATCAGCCCCAGCATTTT.

J is TRBJ2-5 and V is TRBV10-3, with D hard to call. Germline assignment: CDR1 ENHRY and CDR2 SYGVKD. Trimming removed 2 bases from V and 2 bases from J, with 12 bases in between. The CDR3 has 15 residues. The DNA for the CDR3 is TGTGCCATCAGTGAGGTTCAGGCGTCACAAGAGACCCAGTACTTC. Its translation: CAISEVQASQETQYF.

The table lists this clone with a count of one. J is TRBJ2-6 and V is TRBV5-1, with D tentatively TRBD1 (6 bases). The CDR3 has 16 residues. V was pared by 1 base and J by 4 bases, with 12 bases between. CDR1 is SGHRS, CDR2 YFSETQ, per germline. The CDR3 reads CASSLWTALGANVLTF. The DNA of the CDR3 is TGCGCCAGCAGCTTGTGGACAGCTTTAGGGGCCAACGTCCTGACTTTC.

The chain combines TRBV5-4 with TRBJ2-7; a weak D match, TRBD1 (6 bases). The V gene lost 3 bases and the J gene lost 2 bases, with 15 bases spanning the gap. CDR1 SGHNT and CDR2 YYREEE come from the germline V gene (reference sequence). The CDR3 spans 15 residues. CDR3 loop: CASSSRGRQAYEQYF. CDR3 sequence (DNA): TGTGCCAGCAGCTCCAGGGGACGACAAGCCTACGAGCAGTACTTC.

The rearrangement joins TRBV6-4 to TRBJ2-3; 7 nucleotides match TRBD2. Germline-derived CDR1 and CDR2 are MRHNA and SNTAGT. This CDR3 has 14 amino acids. The trim removed 4 bases at V and 4 bases at J, leaving 5 bases unmatched. The CDR3 region has the DNA TGTGCCAGCAGTGCGGGGGGAGGGGCAGATACGCAGTATTTT. Translating gives CASSAGGGADTQYF.

This clone was observed a single time. The sample contains more than one DNA sequence encoding this CDR3. The V and J genes are TRBV6-5 and TRBJ1-3; possible D gene TRBD1, 6 bases. The CDR3 covers 13 residues. The germline V and J ends were trimmed by 8 bases and 2 bases, with 10 bases remaining between them. Germline values: CDR1 MNHEY, CDR2 SVGAGI. CDR3 coding DNA: TGTGCCAGCCGCGGGGGCCCTGGAAACACCATATATTTT. Translating gives CASRGGPGNTIYF.

This rearrangement joins TRBV30 to TRBJ1-1; D remains unclear. CDR1 is GTSNPN and CDR2 is SVGIG in the germline V gene (reference sequence). The CDR3 is 13 residues long. V was trimmed by 2 bases and J by 4 bases, leaving 11 bases between them. The CDR3: CAWSRSRGTEAFF. DNA for the CDR3: TGTGCCTGGAGTAGGAGTCGGGGCACTGAAGCTTTCTTT.

The chain employs TRBV3-1 (or the pseudogene TRBV3-2) and TRBJ1-1; a weak D match, TRBD1 (6 bases). Deletions cut 4 bases from V and 5 bases from J, with 23 bases between. CDR1 and CDR2 from the germline V gene are LGHDT and YNNKEL (reference sequence). This CDR3 contains 17 residues. This CDR3 reads CASSPLGGGGQGTEAFF. The CDR3 bases are TGTGCCAGCAGCCCTCTTGGCGGGGGTGGGCAGGGGACTGAAGCTTTCTTT.